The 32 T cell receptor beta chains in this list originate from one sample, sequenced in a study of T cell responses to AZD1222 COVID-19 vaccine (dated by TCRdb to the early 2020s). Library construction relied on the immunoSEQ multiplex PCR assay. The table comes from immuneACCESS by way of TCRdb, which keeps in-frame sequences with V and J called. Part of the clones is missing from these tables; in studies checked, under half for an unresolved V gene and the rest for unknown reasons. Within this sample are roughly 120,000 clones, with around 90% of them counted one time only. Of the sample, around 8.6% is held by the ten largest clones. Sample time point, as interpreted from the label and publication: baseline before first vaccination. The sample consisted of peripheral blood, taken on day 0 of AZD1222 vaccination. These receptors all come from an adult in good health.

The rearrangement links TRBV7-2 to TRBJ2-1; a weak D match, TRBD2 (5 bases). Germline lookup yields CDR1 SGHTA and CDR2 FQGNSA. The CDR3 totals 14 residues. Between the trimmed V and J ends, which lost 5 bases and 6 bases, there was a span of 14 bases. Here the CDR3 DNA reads TGTGCCAGCAGCCTCAGCGGTGAGGGCAATGAGCAGTTCTTC. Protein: CASSLSGEGNEQFF.

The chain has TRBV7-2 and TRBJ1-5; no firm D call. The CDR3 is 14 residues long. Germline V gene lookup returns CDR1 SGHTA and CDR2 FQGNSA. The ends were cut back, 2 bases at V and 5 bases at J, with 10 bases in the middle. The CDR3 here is CASSLSVGYQPQHF. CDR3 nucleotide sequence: TGTGCCAGCAGCTTATCAGTGGGGTATCAGCCCCAGCATTTT.

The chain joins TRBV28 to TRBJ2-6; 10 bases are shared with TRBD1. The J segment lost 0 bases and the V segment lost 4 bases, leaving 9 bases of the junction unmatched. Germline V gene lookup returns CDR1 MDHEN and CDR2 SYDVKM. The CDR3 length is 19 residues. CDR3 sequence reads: CASSSRGDRGLSGANVLTF. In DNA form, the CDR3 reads TGTGCCAGCAGTTCCAGGGGGGACAGGGGTCTCTCTGGGGCCAACGTCCTGACTTTC.

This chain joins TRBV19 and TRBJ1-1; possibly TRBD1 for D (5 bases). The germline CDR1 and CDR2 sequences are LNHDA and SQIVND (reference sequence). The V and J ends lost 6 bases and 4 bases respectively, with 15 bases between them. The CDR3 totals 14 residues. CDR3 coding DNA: TGTGCCAGTAGGTGGGGCAACGGGCCCACTGAAGCTTTCTTT. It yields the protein CASRWGNGPTEAFF.

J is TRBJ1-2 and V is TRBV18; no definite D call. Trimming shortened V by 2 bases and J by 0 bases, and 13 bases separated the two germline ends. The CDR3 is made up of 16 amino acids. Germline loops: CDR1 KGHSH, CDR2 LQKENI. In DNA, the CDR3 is TGTGCCAGCTCACCATCCCGAAAGAGCCCTAACTATGGCTACACCTTC. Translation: CASSPSRKSPNYGYTF.

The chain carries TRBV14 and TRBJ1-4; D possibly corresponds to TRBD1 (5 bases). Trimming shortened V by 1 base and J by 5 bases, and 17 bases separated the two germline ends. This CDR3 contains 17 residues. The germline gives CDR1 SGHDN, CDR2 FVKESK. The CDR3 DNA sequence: TGTGCCAGCAGCCAAGGGGGATCAGGGAAAGCGAATGAAAAACTGTTTTTT. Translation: CASSQGGSGKANEKLFF.

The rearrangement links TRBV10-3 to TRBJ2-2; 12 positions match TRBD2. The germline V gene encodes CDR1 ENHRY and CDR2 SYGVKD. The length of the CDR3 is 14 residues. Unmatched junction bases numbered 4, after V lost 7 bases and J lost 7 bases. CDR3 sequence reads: CAITWGLAGGELFF. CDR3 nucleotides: TGTGCCATCACCTGGGGACTAGCGGGCGGGGAGCTGTTTTTT.

The CDR3 protein is CASKTGGMSEQYF. CDR3 DNA sequence: TGTGCCAGCAAGACAGGGGGTATGAGCGAGCAGTACTTC. The chain employs TRBV19 and TRBJ2-7, with 9 bases aligning to TRBD1. The V segment lost 9 bases and the J segment 6 bases; nucleotides outside the gene matches: 9. CDR1 LNHDA and CDR2 SQIVND come from the germline V gene (reference sequence). CDR3 length equals 13 residues.

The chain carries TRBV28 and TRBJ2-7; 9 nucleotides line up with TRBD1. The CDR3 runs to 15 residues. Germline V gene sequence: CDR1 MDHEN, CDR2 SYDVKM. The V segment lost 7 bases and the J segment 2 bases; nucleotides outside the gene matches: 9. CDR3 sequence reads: CASTTIGQGTYEQYF. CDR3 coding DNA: TGTGCCAGCACTACTATAGGACAGGGGACCTACGAGCAGTACTTC.

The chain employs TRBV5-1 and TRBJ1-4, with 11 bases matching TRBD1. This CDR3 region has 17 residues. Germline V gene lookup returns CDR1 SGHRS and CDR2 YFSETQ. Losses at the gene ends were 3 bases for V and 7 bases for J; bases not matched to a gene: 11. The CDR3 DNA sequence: TGCGCCAGCAGCTCTGGACAGGGGGCGCGTTTTTCTGAAAAACTGTTTTTT. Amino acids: CASSSGQGARFSEKLFF. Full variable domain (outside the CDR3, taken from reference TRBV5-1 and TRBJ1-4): KAGVTQTPRYLIKTRGQQVTLSCSPISGHRSVSWYQQTPGQGLQFLFEYFSETQRNKGNFPGRFSGRQFSNSRSEMNVSTLELGDSALYLCASSSGQGARFSEKLFFGSGTQLSVL.

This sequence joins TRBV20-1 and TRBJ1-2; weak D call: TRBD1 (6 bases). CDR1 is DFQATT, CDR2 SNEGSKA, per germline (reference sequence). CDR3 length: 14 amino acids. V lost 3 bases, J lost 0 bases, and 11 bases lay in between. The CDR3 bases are TGCAGTGCTAGTGGGGGGCGAGCTAACTATGGCTACACCTTC. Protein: CSASGGRANYGYTF.

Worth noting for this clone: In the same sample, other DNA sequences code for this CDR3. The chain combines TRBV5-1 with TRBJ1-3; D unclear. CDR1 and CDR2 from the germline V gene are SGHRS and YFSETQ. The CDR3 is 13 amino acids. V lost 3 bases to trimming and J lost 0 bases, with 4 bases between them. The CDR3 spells CASSSYSGNTIYF. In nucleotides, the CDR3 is TGCGCCAGCAGCTCCTACTCTGGAAACACCATATATTTT.

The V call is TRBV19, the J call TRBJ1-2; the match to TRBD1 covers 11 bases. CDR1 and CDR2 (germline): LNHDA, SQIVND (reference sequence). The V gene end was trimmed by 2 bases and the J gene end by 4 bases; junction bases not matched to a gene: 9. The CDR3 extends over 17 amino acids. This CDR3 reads CASSIPGQGGLVYGYTF. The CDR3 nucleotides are TGTGCCAGTAGTATACCGGGACAGGGGGGTTTGGTCTATGGCTACACCTTC.

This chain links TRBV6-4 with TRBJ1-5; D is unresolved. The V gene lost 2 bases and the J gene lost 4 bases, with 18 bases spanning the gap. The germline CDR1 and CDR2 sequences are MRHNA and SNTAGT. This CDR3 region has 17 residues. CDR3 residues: CASSDTRAKGWNQPQHF. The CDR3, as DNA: TGTGCCAGCAGTGACACCCGGGCCAAGGGCTGGAATCAGCCCCAGCATTTT.

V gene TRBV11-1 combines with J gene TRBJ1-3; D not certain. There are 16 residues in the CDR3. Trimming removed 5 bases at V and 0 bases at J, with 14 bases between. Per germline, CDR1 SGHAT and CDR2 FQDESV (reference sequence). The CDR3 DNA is TGTGCCAGCAGCCAGACACCGGGAAGCTCTGGAAACACCATATATTTT. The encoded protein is CASSQTPGSSGNTIYF.

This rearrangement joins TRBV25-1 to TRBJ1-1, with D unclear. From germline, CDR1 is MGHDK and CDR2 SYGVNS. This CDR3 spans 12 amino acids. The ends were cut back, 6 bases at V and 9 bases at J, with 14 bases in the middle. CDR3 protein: CASSQGRGQAFF. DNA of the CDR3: TGTGCCAGCAGCCAAGGACGGGGTCAAGCTTTCTTT.

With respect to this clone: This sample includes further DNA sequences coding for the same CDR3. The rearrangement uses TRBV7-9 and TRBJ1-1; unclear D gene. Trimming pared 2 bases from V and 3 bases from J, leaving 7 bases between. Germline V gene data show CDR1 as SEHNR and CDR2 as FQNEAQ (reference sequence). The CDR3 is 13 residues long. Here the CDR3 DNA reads TGTGCCAGCAGCTTAATGAGAGACACTGAAGCTTTCTTT. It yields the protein CASSLMRDTEAFF.

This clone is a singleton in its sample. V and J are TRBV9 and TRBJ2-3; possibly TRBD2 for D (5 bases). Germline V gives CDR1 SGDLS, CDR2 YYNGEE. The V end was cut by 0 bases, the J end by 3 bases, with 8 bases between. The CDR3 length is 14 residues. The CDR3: CASSVGLRTDTQYF. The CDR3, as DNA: TGTGCCAGCAGCGTAGGACTAAGAACAGATACGCAGTATTTT.

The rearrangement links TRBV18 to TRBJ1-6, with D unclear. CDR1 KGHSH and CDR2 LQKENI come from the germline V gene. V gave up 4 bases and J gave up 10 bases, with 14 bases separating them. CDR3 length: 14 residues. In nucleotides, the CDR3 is TGTGCCAGCTCACTGAACCGGGCCGGCTCACCCCTCCACTTT. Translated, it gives CASSLNRAGSPLHF.

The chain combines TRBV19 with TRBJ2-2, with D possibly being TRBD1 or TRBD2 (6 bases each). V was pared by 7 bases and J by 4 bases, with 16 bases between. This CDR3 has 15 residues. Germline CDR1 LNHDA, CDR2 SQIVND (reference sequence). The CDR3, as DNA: TGTGCCAGTACCCAAGGGGGGCTCCTCACCGGGGAGCTGTTTTTT. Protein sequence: CASTQGGLLTGELFF.

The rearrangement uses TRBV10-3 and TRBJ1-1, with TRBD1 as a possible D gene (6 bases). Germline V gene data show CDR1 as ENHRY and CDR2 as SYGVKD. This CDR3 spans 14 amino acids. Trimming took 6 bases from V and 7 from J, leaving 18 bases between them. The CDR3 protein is CAIRTSTGPGEAFF. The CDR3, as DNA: TGTGCCATCAGGACCTCGACAGGACCAGGTGAAGCTTTCTTT.

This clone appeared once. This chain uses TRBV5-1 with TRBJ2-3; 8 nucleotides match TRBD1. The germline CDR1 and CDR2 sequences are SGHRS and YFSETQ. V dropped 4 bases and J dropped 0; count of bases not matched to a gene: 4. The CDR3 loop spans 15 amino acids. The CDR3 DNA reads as TGCGCCAGCAGCACTCGACAGGGGAGCACAGATACGCAGTATTTT. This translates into CASSTRQGSTDTQYF. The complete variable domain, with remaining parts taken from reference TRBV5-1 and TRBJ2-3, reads KAGVTQTPRYLIKTRGQQVTLSCSPISGHRSVSWYQQTPGQGLQFLFEYFSETQRNKGNFPGRFSGRQFSNSRSEMNVSTLELGDSALYLCASSTRQGSTDTQYFGPGTRLTVL.

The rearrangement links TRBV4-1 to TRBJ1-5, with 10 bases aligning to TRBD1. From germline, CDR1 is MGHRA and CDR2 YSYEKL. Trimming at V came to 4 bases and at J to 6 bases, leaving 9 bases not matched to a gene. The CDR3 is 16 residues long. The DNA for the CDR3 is TGCGCCAGCAGCCCAGACAGGGGGCGGGGGGTTCAGCCCCAGCATTTT. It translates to CASSPDRGRGVQPQHF.

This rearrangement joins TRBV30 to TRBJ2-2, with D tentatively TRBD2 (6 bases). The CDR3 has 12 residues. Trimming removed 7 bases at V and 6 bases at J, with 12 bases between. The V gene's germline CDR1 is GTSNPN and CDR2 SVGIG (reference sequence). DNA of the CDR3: TGTGCCTCCCGGTGGGGGGCCGGGGAGCTGTTTTTT. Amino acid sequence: CASRWGAGELFF. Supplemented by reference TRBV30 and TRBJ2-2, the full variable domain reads SQTIHQWPATLVQPVGSPLSLECTVEGTSNPNLYWYRQAAGRGLQLLFYSVGIGQISSEVPQNLSASRPQDRQFILSSKKLLLSDSGFYLCASRWGAGELFFGEGSRLTVL.

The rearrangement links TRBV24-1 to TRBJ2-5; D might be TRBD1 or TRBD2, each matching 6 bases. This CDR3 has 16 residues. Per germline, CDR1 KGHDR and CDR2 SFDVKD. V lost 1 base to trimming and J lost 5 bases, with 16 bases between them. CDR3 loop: CATSDFSQGRRETQYF. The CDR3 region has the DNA TGTGCCACCAGTGATTTTAGTCAGGGGAGGAGGGAGACCCAGTACTTC.

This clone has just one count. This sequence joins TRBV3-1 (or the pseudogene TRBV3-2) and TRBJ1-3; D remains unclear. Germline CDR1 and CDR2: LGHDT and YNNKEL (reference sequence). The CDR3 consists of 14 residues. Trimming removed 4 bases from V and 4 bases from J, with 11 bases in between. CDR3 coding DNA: TGTGCCAGCAGCCCGTCCTCGGGGGGAAACACCATATATTTT. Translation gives CASSPSSGGNTIYF.

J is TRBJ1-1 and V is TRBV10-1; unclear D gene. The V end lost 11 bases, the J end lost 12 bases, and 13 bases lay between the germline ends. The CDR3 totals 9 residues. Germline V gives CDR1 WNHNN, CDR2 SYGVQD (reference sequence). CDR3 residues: CAQTGWTFF. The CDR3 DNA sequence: TGCGCCCAAACGGGGTGGACTTTCTTT.

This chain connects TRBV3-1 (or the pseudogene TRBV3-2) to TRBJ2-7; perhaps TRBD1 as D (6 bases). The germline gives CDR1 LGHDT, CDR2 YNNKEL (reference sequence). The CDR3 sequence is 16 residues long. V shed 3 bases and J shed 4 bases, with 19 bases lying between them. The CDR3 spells CASSQRDTVLVYEQYF. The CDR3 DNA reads TGTGCCAGCAGCCAGAGGGACACCGTCCTAGTATACGAGCAGTACTTC.

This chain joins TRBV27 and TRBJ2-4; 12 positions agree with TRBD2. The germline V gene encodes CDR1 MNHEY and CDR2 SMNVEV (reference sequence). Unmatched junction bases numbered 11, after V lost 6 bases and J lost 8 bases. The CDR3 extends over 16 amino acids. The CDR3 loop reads CASSNLAGGPADIQYF. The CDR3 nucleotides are TGTGCCAGCAGCAATCTAGCGGGGGGGCCTGCGGACATTCAGTACTTC.

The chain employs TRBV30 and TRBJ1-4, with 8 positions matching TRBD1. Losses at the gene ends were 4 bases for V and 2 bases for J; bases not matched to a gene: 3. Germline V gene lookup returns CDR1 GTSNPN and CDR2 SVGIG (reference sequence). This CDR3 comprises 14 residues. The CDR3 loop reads CAWNRGSTNEKLFF. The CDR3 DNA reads TGTGCCTGGAACAGGGGGAGTACTAATGAAAAACTGTTTTTT.

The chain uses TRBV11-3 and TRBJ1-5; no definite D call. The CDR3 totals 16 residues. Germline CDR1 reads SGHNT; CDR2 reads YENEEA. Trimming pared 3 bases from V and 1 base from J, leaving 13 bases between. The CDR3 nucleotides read TGTGCCAGCAGCTTTAAATCGGAGGTCAGCAATCAGCCCCAGCATTTT. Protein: CASSFKSEVSNQPQHF.

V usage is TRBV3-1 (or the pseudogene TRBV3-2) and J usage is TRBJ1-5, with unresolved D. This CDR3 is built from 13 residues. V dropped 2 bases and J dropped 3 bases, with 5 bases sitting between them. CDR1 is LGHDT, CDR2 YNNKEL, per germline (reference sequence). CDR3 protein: CASSQSLNQPQHF. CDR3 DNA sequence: TGTGCCAGCAGCCAAAGCCTCAATCAGCCCCAGCATTTT.